The present T cell receptor beta chain was sequenced within a study of shared clonotypes between healthy human individuals. The germline V gene has CDR1 DFQATT and CDR2 SNEGSKA (reference sequence). The CDR3 spans 11 residues. Using immunoSEQ multiplex PCR, the repertoire was profiled, and TCRdb retains in-frame clones only, with some absent. The table has 600,000 to 750,000 clones, 72% seen once; the top ten hold approximately 2%. The TCR originated in a young woman in good health. The sequenced sample consisted of memory CD4+ T cells sorted from blood. Subset denoted: CD45RA-negative fraction. The genes are TRBV20-1 and TRBJ1-2; D gene ambiguous. The CDR3, as DNA: TGCAGCGCCGAGATTAACTATGGCTACACCTTC. Amino acids: CSAEINYGYTF.